The 2 T cell receptor beta chains listed next were all sequenced from one sample in a study of blood T cell repertoires in COVID-19. The assay was immunoSEQ multiplex PCR, and TCRdb's table has in-frame clones only and misses some. The sample consists of approximately 390,000 clones, around nine tenths of them appearing once. The sequencing sample was made of PBMCs or T cells enriched from blood (not recorded which). These receptors originate from a woman aged 45-59 years who had recovered from COVID-19.

V and J are TRBV3-1 (or the pseudogene TRBV3-2) and TRBJ2-1; D ambiguous. CDR1 is LGHDT, CDR2 YNNKEL, per germline (reference sequence). Trimming stripped 2 bases from V and 6 bases from J, with 8 bases between. CDR3 length: 13 amino acids. The CDR3 region is CASSQRGINEQFF. The CDR3 DNA follows: TGTGCCAGCAGCCAAAGAGGAATCAATGAGCAGTTCTTC.

This clone is a singleton in its sample. The rearrangement links TRBV18 to TRBJ1-1, with a tentative D call TRBD1 (6 bases). The V end was cut by 3 bases, the J end by 2 bases, with 10 bases between. The CDR3 is made up of 14 amino acids. Germline assignment: CDR1 KGHSH and CDR2 LQKENI. DNA of the CDR3: TGTGCCAGCTCACCCCGGGACACCAACACTGAAGCTTTCTTT. This codes for CASSPRDTNTEAFF.